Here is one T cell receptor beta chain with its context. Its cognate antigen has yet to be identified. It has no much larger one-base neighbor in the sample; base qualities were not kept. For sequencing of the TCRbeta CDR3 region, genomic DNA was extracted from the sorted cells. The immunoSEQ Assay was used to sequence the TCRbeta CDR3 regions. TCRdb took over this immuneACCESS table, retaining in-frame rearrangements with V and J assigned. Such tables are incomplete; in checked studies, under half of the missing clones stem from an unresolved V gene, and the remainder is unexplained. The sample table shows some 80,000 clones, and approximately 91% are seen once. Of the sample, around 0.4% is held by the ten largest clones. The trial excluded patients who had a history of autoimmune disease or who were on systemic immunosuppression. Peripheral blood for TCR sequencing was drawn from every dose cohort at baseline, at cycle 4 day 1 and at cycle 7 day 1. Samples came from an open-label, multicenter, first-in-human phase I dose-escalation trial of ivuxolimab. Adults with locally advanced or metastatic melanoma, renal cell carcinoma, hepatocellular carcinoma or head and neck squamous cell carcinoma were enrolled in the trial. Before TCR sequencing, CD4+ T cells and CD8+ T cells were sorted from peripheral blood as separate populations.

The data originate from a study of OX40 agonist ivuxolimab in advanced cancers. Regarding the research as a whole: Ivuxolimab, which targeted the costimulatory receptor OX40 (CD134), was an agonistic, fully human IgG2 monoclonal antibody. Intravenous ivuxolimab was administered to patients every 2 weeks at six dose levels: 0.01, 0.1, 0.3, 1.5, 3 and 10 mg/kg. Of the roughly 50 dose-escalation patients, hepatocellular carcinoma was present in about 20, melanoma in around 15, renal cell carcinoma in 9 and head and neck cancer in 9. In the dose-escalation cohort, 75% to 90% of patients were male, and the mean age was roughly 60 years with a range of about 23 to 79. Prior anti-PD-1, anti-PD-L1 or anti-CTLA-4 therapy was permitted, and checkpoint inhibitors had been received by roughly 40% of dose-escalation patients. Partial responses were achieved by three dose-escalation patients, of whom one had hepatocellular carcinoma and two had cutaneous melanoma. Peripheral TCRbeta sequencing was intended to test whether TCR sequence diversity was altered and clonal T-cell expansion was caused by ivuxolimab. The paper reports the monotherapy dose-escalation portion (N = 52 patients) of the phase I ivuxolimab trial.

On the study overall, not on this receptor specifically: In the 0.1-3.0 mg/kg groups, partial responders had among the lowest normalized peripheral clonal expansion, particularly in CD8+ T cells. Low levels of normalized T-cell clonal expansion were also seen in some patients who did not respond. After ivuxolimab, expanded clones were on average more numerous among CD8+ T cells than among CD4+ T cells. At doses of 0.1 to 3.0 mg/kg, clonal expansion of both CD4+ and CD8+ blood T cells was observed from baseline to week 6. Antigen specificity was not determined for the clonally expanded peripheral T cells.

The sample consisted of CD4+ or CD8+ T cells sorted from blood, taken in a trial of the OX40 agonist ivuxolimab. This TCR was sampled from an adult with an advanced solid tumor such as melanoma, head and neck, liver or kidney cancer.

DNA sequence: TGTGCCAGCAGTGGGGACTTTTCACACTATGGCTACACCTTC. This sequence encodes CASSGDFSHYGYTF. The chain employs TRBV6-5 and TRBJ1-2; TRBD1 is perhaps the D gene, given 5 matching bases. Based on the germline V gene, the CDR1 and CDR2 sequences are MNHEY and SVGAGI. The CDR3, from cysteine to phenylalanine, totals 14 residues. The only DNA kept is the CDR3, 42 bases in frame from the first base. Trimming removed 5 bases from V and 3 bases from J, leaving 13 bases between the germline ends.